The clone carrying this T cell receptor (delta chain) was detected only a few times. This sample was included in a study of gamma-delta T cells after stem cell transplantation. TCRdb processed the RT-PCR reads again with the CATT caller. Among around 13,000 delta-chain clones listed, approximately 33% were seen once. The CDR3 loop spans 18 amino acids. The V gene's germline CDR1 is TSWWSYY and CDR2 QGS. The J segment lost 4 bases and the V segment lost 5 bases, leaving 19 bases of the junction unmatched. This chain connects TRDV1 to TRDJ1, with 7 bases fitting TRDD3. Sequenced: gamma-delta T cells. The receptor was derived from a human donor. It is not recorded whose cells these are; they may come from a transplant donor. CDR3 loop: CALGRSLTVGGLHDKLIF. DNA of the CDR3: TGTGCTCTTGGGAGGTCCCTTACGGTGGGGGGATTACACGATAAACTCATCTTT.